These T cell receptor beta chains were read from a single sample in a study of T cell repertoires in cytomegalovirus infection. A single record per CDR3 protein comes from TCRdb applying MiXCR to the reads. The repertoire holds some 220,000 distinct CDR3 sequences, with 35% to 40% as singletons. These receptors lack a known antigen. Sequences were derived from CD8+ T cells from cultured PBMCs, sampled from culture after CMV antigen stimulation. The receptor source for this set is a human donor in good health (CMV status not recorded). Some clones in this sample may be carry-over from other donors' samples. The CDR3 runs from the conserved cysteine through the conserved F or W. Each record gives: V gene, clone size, D gene, J gene, CDR3 DNA, CDR3 protein. The D gene is left open where the match is weak. A row's size may be missing; if present it is once, few, many or a size class.

v_call: TRBV6-1
clone_size: few
d_call: -
j_call: TRBJ2-2
cdr3_nt: TGTGCCAGCAGGCGGGCCGGGGAGCTGTTTTTT
cdr3_aa: CASRRAGELFF

v_call: TRBV29-1
clone_size: many
d_call: -
j_call: TRBJ1-1
cdr3_nt: TGCAGCGTTGAAGACCTGAACACTGAAGCTTTCTTT
cdr3_aa: CSVEDLNTEAFF

v_call: TRBV27
clone_size: few
d_call: TRBD1
j_call: TRBJ2-3
cdr3_nt: TGTGCCAGCAGTTTAACGGTAGGAGACAGGGGAGGCACAGATACGCAGTATTTT
cdr3_aa: CASSLTVGDRGGTDTQYF

v_call: TRBV7-9
clone_size: -
d_call: -
j_call: TRBJ1-2
cdr3_nt: TGTGCCAGCAGCTTCGATAAGTTTGGCTACACCTTC
cdr3_aa: CASSFDKFGYTF

v_call: TRBV5-6
clone_size: -
d_call: TRBD1
j_call: TRBJ1-4
cdr3_nt: TGTGCCAGCAGCCCGGGGACAGGGAAGGAAAAACTGTTTTTT
cdr3_aa: CASSPGTGKEKLFF

v_call: TRBV28
clone_size: -
d_call: -
j_call: TRBJ2-7
cdr3_nt: TGTGCCAGCAGTCTTGCCACCCCCCACGAGCACCACTTC
cdr3_aa: CASSLATPHEHHF

v_call: TRBV6-5
clone_size: -
d_call: TRBD1
j_call: TRBJ2-5
cdr3_nt: TGTGCCAGCACCCGACAGGGATGGGAGACCCAGTACTTC
cdr3_aa: CASTRQGWETQYF

v_call: TRBV7-8
clone_size: many
d_call: -
j_call: TRBJ2-7
cdr3_nt: TGTGCCAGCAGCTTCAGTCCAGGGCCCTACGAGCAGTACTTC
cdr3_aa: CASSFSPGPYEQYF

v_call: TRBV7-3
clone_size: -
d_call: TRBD1
j_call: TRBJ2-3
cdr3_nt: TGTGCCAGCAGCCTCCAAGGACAGGGCACAGATACGCAGTATTTT
cdr3_aa: CASSLQGQGTDTQYF

v_call: TRBV11-3
clone_size: -
d_call: TRBD1
j_call: TRBJ2-5
cdr3_nt: TGTGCCAGCAGCCACCGGACAGGGGCGCTAGGGGAGACCCAGTACTTC
cdr3_aa: CASSHRTGALGETQYF